The rows below give T cell receptor beta chains drawn from one sample of a study of regulatory T cells in long-lasting Graves disease. TCRdb re-called the multiplex PCR reads through MiXCR, storing one row per CDR3 protein. The sample has hundreds of thousands of distinct CDR3 sequences; around 19% are singletons. Source: peripheral blood mononuclear cells (PBMCs), taken when the disease was refractory, from a patient treated with antithyroid drugs. These receptors all stem from a female donor with Graves disease. Both conserved end residues are part of each CDR3.

>TRBJ1-4|TRBV2
CASSPLTTIQGKLFF
>TRBJ2-7|TRBV7-8
CASSAPGTGFSYEQYF
>TRBJ2-7|TRBV10-3
CAISESRTGVREQYF
>TRBJ2-6|TRBV7-2
CASSLGVYTPKAGANVLTF
>TRBJ1-6|TRBV9
CASSTRQDYNSPLHF
>TRBJ1-1|TRBV5-1
CASSLGQVWTEAFF
>TRBJ1-5|TRBV5-1
CASSLDREGQPQHF
>TRBJ2-7|TRBV7-9
CASSLGLRGSGTSGSQSYEQYF
>TRBJ1-5|TRBV6-2/TRBV6-3
CASSYSYGPNQPQHF
>TRBJ1-1|TRBV10-3
CAITDRGEAFF
>TRBJ2-4|TRBV2
CASSRDRKNIQYF
>TRBJ1-5|TRBV15
CATSSRVQGQPQHF
>TRBJ1-2|TRBV12-3/TRBV12-4
CASSLGSVVNYGYTF
>TRBJ1-6|TRBV12-3/TRBV12-4
CASRETGEASPPHF
>TRBJ1-3|TRBV12-3/TRBV12-4
CASSFGRPLDTIYF
>TRBJ1-2|TRBV12-3/TRBV12-4
CASSPPRQGSNYGYTF
>TRBJ1-5|TRBV7-9
CAGSSTGAQHF